This is a list of T cell receptor beta chains from one sample in a study of blood T cell repertoires in COVID-19. TCRdb's copy holds only in-frame clones and misses some; the assay was immunoSEQ multiplex PCR. The sample yields about 300,000 clones, approximately 90% seen once. Sequenced sample: PBMCs or T cells enriched from blood (not recorded which). The receptors come from a man aged 25 to 45 who had recovered from COVID-19. CDR3s include the opening cysteine and the closing phenylalanine or tryptophan. The D gene is left open where the match is weak.

j_call v_call d_call cdr3_aa
TRBJ1-1 TRBV18 NA CASSLGQSEAFF
TRBJ2-7 TRBV7-9 NA CASTPTGIYEQYF
TRBJ2-2 TRBV7-6 NA CASSSYRTDHPGTGELFF
TRBJ1-2 TRBV30 TRBD1 CAWSSGQGSPYYGYTF
TRBJ1-1 TRBV10-2 NA CASSEYIRAEAFF
TRBJ2-5 TRBV7-7 NA CASSLGRLRQSGETQYF
TRBJ1-5 TRBV2 NA CASSPTTRGGNQPQHF
TRBJ1-2 TRBV24-1 TRBD1 CATSDPGQADGYTF
TRBJ1-1 TRBV28 NA CASSLGDWGFF
TRBJ2-7 TRBV6-5 TRBD2 CASSPTSGANYEQYF
TRBJ1-5 TRBV28 NA CASSPRLNRGNQPQHF
TRBJ1-5 TRBV10-2 NA CASSGQGSSNQPQHF
TRBJ1-4 TRBV5-1 TRBD1 CASRLTGGAPGKLFF
TRBJ2-1 TRBV21-1 NA CASSKRSRTGYHYNEQFF
TRBJ1-2 TRBV6-5 NA CASKMTFNYGYTF
TRBJ1-2 TRBV5-6 TRBD1 CASSLDRGGYGYTF